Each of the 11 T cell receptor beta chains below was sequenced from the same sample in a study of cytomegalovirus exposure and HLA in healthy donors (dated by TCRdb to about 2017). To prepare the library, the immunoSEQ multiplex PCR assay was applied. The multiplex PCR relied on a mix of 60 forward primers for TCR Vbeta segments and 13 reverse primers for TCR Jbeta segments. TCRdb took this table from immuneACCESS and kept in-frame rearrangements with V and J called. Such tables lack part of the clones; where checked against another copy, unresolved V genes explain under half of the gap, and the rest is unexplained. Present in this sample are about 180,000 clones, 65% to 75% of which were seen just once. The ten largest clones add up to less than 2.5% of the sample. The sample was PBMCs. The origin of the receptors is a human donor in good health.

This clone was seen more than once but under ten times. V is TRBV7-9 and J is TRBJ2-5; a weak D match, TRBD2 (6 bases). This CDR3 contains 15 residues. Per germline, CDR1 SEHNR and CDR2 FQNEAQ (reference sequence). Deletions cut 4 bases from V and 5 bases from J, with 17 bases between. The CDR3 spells CASSSIGGAGETQYF. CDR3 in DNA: TGTGCCAGCAGCTCAATTGGGGGAGCGGGTGAGACCCAGTACTTC.

CDR3 in DNA: TGTGGCGGGATGTCCTACAATGAGCAGTTCTTC. Translating gives CGGMSYNEQFF. The rearrangement joins TRBV30 to TRBJ2-1, with a possible D match to TRBD2 (6 bases). The CDR3 is 11 residues long. CDR1 is GTSNPN, CDR2 SVGIG, per germline (reference sequence).

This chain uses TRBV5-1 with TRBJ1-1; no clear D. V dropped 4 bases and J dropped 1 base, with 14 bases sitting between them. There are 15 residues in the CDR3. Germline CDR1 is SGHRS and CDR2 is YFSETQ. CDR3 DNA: TGCGCCAGCAGCCCCCTAGGTCGTTCGAACACTGAAGCTTTCTTT. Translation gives CASSPLGRSNTEAFF.

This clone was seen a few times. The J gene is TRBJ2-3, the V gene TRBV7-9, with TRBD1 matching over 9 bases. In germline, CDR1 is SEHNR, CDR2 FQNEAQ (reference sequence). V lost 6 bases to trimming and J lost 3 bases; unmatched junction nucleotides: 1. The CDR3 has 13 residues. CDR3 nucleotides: TGTGCCAGCAGAGGACAGGGGACAGATACGCAGTATTTT. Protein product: CASRGQGTDTQYF.

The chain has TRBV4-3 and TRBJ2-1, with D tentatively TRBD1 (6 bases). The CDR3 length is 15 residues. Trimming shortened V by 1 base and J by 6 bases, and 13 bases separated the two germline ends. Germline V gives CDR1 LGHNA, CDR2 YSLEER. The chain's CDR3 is CASSQGAQGLNEQFF. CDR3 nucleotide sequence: TGCGCCAGCAGCCAAGGTGCTCAGGGGCTCAATGAGCAGTTCTTC.

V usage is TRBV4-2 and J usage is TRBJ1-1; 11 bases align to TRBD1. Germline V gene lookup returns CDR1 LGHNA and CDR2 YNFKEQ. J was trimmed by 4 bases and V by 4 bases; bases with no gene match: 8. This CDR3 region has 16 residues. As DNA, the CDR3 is TGTGCCAGCAGCCCCGGACAGGGGGCAGGGAGCACTGAAGCTTTCTTT. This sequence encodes CASSPGQGAGSTEAFF.

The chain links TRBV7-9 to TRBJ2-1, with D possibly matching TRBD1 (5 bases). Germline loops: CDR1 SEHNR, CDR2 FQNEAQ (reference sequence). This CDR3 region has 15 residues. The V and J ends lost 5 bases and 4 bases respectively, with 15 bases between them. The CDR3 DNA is TGTGCCAGCAGCGATGGCTGGGCAGGGTACAATGAGCAGTTCTTC. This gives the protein CASSDGWAGYNEQFF.

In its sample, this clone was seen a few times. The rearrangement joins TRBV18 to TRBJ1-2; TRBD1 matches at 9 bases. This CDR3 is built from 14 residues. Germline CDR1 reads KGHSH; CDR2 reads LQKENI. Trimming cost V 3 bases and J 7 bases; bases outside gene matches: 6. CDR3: CASSPGQGIGGYTF. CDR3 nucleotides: TGTGCCAGCTCACCGGGACAGGGAATCGGTGGCTACACCTTC.

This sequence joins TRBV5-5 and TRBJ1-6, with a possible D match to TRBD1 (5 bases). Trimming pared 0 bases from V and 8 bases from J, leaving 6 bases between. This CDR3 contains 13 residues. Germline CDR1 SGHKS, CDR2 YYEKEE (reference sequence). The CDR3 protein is CASSLGGDSPLHF. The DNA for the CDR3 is TGTGCCAGCAGCTTGGGGGGGGATTCACCCCTCCACTTT.

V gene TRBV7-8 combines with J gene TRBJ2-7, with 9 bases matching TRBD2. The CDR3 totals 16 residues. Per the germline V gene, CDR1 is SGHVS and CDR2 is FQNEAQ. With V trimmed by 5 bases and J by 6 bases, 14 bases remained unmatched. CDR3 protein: CASSVGTTSGFREQYF. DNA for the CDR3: TGTGCCAGCAGCGTCGGAACAACTAGCGGGTTCCGCGAGCAGTACTTC.

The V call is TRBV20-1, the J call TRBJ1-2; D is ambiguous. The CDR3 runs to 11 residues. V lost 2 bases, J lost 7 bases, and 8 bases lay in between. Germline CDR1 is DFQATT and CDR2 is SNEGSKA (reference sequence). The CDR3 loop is CSARPGSGYTF. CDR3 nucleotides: TGCAGTGCTAGACCAGGCTCTGGCTACACCTTC.